The clone carrying this T cell receptor beta chain was counted many times. Its cognate antigen is unknown. This sample is part of a study of human T cells and chemical hapten exposure. Whole-study results and caveats: TCRs at a frequency above 1 in 1000 stayed unchanged with DPC sensitization.

It was unfractionated whole blood from which total RNA was extracted. The CDR3 is 13 amino acids. Between the trimmed V and J ends, which lost 4 bases and 2 bases, there was a span of 9 bases. In the authors' workflow: With a range of about 23,224 to 690,600, the median per sample was roughly 95,000 TCRs. TCRdb processed the 5' RACE reads anew with MiXCR; each CDR3 protein has one entry. In this record, the V and J calls reflect TCRdb's handling and not the investigators' own analysis. The sample includes about 140,000 distinct CDR3 sequences, roughly 4% of them seen just once. The source of this sequence is a female donor in good health. The chain has TRBV12-3 or TRBV12-4 and TRBJ2-7; D may be TRBD2 (5 bases). CDR3 sequence (DNA): TGTGCCAGCAGTTGGTCGGGAACCTACGAGCAGTACTTC. Amino acids: CASSWSGTYEQYF.